Below, 32 T cell receptor beta chains from the same sample are listed, as sequenced in a study of cytomegalovirus exposure and HLA in healthy donors. It was with 60 Vbeta and 13 Jbeta primers that the PCR ran. Profiled with immunoSEQ multiplex PCR; TCRdb holds only in-frame clones, not every one. The repertoire holds over 150,000 clones, 87% seen once, with roughly 0.23% in the top ten. Sequences were obtained from PBMCs. The receptors derive from a girl in the first two years of life in good health and CMV-seronegative.

The CDR3 sequence: CASSRWPLAKNIQYF. Here the CDR3 DNA reads TGCGCCAGCAGCCGCTGGCCTCTAGCCAAAAACATTCAGTACTTC. V usage is TRBV4-1 and J usage is TRBJ2-4; D gene uncertain. Trimming stripped 4 bases from V and 0 bases from J, with 10 bases between. The CDR3 extends over 15 amino acids. CDR1 MGHRA and CDR2 YSYEKL come from the germline V gene.

The chain carries TRBV6-5 and TRBJ1-2; the D gene is possibly TRBD1 (6 bases). V was cut by 0 bases and J by 4 bases, with 12 bases left in between. Looked up from germline, CDR1 is MNHEY and CDR2 is SVGAGI. CDR3 size: 15 residues. CDR3 sequence (DNA): TGTGCCAGCAGTTACTCCCAAGACAGGTCCTATGGCTACACCTTC. Encoded protein: CASSYSQDRSYGYTF.

The J gene is TRBJ1-1, the V gene TRBV30; D is perhaps TRBD1 (5 bases). Trimming took 0 bases from V and 4 from J, leaving 12 bases between them. The CDR3 totals 14 residues. The germline V gene has CDR1 GTSNPN and CDR2 SVGIG (reference sequence). The CDR3 reads CAWSVRRGGTEAFF. CDR3 in DNA: TGTGCCTGGAGTGTACGGAGGGGCGGCACTGAAGCTTTCTTT.

The chain is built from TRBV18 and TRBJ1-1; 9 nucleotides align to TRBD1. Germline V gene lookup returns CDR1 KGHSH and CDR2 LQKENI. The CDR3 spans 13 residues. Losses at the gene ends were 6 bases for V and 11 bases for J; bases not matched to a gene: 10. The CDR3 is CASSIGTGWLAFF. The DNA of the CDR3 is TGTGCCAGCTCCATCGGGACAGGGTGGTTGGCTTTCTTT. The variable domain in full, completed from reference TRBV18 and TRBJ1-1, reads NAGVMQNPRHLVRRRGQEARLRCSPMKGHSHVYWYRQLPEEGLKFMVYLQKENIIDESGMPKERFSAEFPKEGPSILRIQQVVRGDSAAYFCASSIGTGWLAFFGQGTRLTVV.

The J gene is TRBJ1-3, the V gene TRBV6-5; TRBD1 matches 7 bases. Germline V gene data show CDR1 as MNHEY and CDR2 as SVGAGI. CDR3 length equals 14 residues. With V trimmed by 5 bases and J by 3 bases, 4 bases remained unmatched. CDR3 sequence reads: CASSIDRDGNTIYF. The CDR3 coding sequence is TGTGCCAGCAGTATCGACAGGGATGGAAACACCATATATTTT.

V usage is TRBV5-1 and J usage is TRBJ2-7, with 9 bases matching TRBD2. The V gene end was trimmed by 6 bases and the J gene end by 6 bases; junction bases not matched to a gene: 7. This CDR3 contains 13 residues. The germline gives CDR1 SGHRS, CDR2 YFSETQ. Here the CDR3 DNA reads TGCGCCAGCAAGGGCGGGGGGGCCCCCGAGCAGTACTTC. This translates into CASKGGGAPEQYF.

V usage is TRBV5-1 and J usage is TRBJ1-6, with D possibly being TRBD1 (6 bases). Germline CDR1 reads SGHRS; CDR2 reads YFSETQ. The CDR3 consists of 15 residues. The V end was cut by 0 bases, the J end by 7 bases, with 11 bases between. CDR3 nucleotides: TGCGCCAGCAGCTTGGCGGACAGTCGAAATTCACCCCTCCACTTT. Translation gives CASSLADSRNSPLHF.

The rearrangement uses TRBV4-2 and TRBJ1-1; tentative D call: TRBD1 (6 bases). CDR3 size: 14 residues. Trimming took 2 bases from V and 1 from J, leaving 8 bases between them. CDR1 is LGHNA and CDR2 is YNFKEQ in the germline V gene. CDR3 residues: CASSQTGQNTEAFF. The DNA of the CDR3 is TGTGCCAGCAGCCAAACGGGACAGAACACTGAAGCTTTCTTT.

The V and J genes are TRBV4-1 and TRBJ2-7; D is undetermined. Trimming took 1 base from V and 7 from J, leaving 11 bases between them. Germline V gene data show CDR1 as MGHRA and CDR2 as YSYEKL. CDR3 length: 13 amino acids. The CDR3 coding sequence is TGCGCCAGCAGCCAAGTTGGCCCCTGGGAGCAGTACTTC. It codes for CASSQVGPWEQYF.

This clone has a single count. This chain links TRBV27 with TRBJ1-1; 9 bases are shared with TRBD1. This CDR3 is 15 amino acids long. Germline CDR1 reads MNHEY; CDR2 reads SMNVEV (reference sequence). The trim removed 7 bases at V and 0 bases at J, leaving 6 bases unmatched. In nucleotides, the CDR3 is TGTGCCAGCATCGACAGGGGGAGCATGAACACTGAAGCTTTCTTT. Translated, it gives CASIDRGSMNTEAFF.

The V gene is TRBV7-2, the J gene TRBJ2-5; 8 nucleotides align to TRBD2. This CDR3 has 17 residues. After removal of 1 base from V and 1 base from J, the junction contained 8 bases not matched to a gene. Germline CDR1 and CDR2: SGHTA and FQGNSA. The CDR3 is CASSLGRGGEIQETQYF. The CDR3 nucleotides read TGTGCCAGCAGCTTAGGTCGGGGGGGGGAAATCCAAGAGACCCAGTACTTC.

The rearrangement joins TRBV18 to TRBJ1-2, with D possibly TRBD1 on 5 matching bases. CDR1 KGHSH and CDR2 LQKENI come from the germline V gene. The CDR3 is made up of 15 amino acids. V was cut by 1 base and J by 6 bases, with 15 bases left in between. CDR3 sequence reads: CASSPLAGSIDGYTF. The DNA of the CDR3 is TGTGCCAGCTCACCACTCGCAGGGTCAATAGATGGCTACACCTTC.

This clone has only one observation. The chain employs TRBV10-3 and TRBJ1-1, with 9 bases matching TRBD1. The CDR3 is made up of 15 amino acids. Germline V gene data show CDR1 as ENHRY and CDR2 as SYGVKD. The V segment lost 2 bases and the J segment 2 bases; nucleotides outside the gene matches: 3. CDR3 nucleotide sequence: TGTGCCATCAGTGAGAGACAGGGGGGAAACACTGAAGCTTTCTTT. Protein sequence: CAISERQGGNTEAFF.

This chain connects TRBV15 to TRBJ2-7; 8 nucleotides match TRBD1. V was clipped by 4 bases and J by 6 bases; unmatched bases: 5. Germline V gives CDR1 LNHNV, CDR2 YYDKDF (reference sequence). The CDR3 runs 13 residues. CDR3 DNA: TGTGCCACCAGCAATGGACAGGGACTCGAGCAGTACTTC. Translation gives CATSNGQGLEQYF.

The J gene is TRBJ1-1, the V gene TRBV30, with D tentatively TRBD1 (6 bases). Germline V gene sequence: CDR1 GTSNPN, CDR2 SVGIG (reference sequence). Deletions cut 0 bases from V and 11 bases from J, with 16 bases between. The CDR3 spans 13 residues. CDR3 loop: CAWSVLLQGGAFF. CDR3 sequence (DNA): TGTGCCTGGAGTGTACTGCTACAGGGAGGGGCTTTCTTT.

The chain combines TRBV30 with TRBJ2-3, with D possibly TRBD2 on 5 matching bases. The germline V gene has CDR1 GTSNPN and CDR2 SVGIG (reference sequence). V lost 2 bases to trimming and J lost 5 bases, with 14 bases between them. CDR3 length equals 14 residues. Here the CDR3 DNA reads TGTGCCTGGAGTAGGTTGGGTCGGGAAGATACGCAGTATTTT. Encoded protein: CAWSRLGREDTQYF.

This clone has a single count. V and J are TRBV5-1 and TRBJ2-1; 9 bases are a match to TRBD2. The CDR3 runs 15 residues. After removal of 0 bases from V and 10 bases from J, the junction contained 8 bases not matched to a gene. Germline V gene data show CDR1 as SGHRS and CDR2 as YFSETQ. The DNA for the CDR3 is TGCGCCAGCAGCTTGGCCCTGCGGGGGGGCAGGGAGCAGTTCTTC. Translating gives CASSLALRGGREQFF.

The chain recombines TRBV4-2 with TRBJ2-3, with D possibly matching TRBD1 (5 bases). The germline gives CDR1 LGHNA, CDR2 YNFKEQ. V gave up 1 base and J gave up 2 bases, with 7 bases separating them. This CDR3 spans 14 amino acids. CDR3 bases: TGTGCCAGCAGCCAAGTGGACATCACAGATACGCAGTATTTT. Encoded protein: CASSQVDITDTQYF.

The CDR3 DNA reads as TGCGCCAGCAGCTTGGGGCGGACAGGATCGAACACTGAAGCTTTCTTT. Translation: CASSLGRTGSNTEAFF. V and J are TRBV5-1 and TRBJ1-1; 7 nucleotides line up with TRBD1. The CDR3 runs 16 residues. V lost 0 bases to trimming and J lost 1 base; unmatched junction nucleotides: 6. CDR1 SGHRS and CDR2 YFSETQ come from the germline V gene.

This clone was observed a few times. This rearrangement joins TRBV27 to TRBJ1-2, with D tentatively TRBD1 (5 bases). The CDR3 is 14 residues long. Germline lookup yields CDR1 MNHEY and CDR2 SMNVEV (reference sequence). V was shortened by 0 bases and J by 4 bases, with 9 bases between the two germline ends. CDR3 DNA: TGTGCCAGCAGTTTATCGTCCGGGGGCTATGGCTACACCTTC. This encodes CASSLSSGGYGYTF.

This clone showed up just once. The chain uses TRBV12-5 and TRBJ2-2; D not certain. The V end was cut by 1 base, the J end by 4 bases, with 13 bases between. The length of the CDR3 is 16 residues. The germline CDR1 and CDR2 sequences are LGHNT and FRNRAP. The CDR3, as DNA: TGTGCTAGTGGTTTGGGGCCTAGGAGTTTCACCGGGGAGCTGTTTTTT. It specifies CASGLGPRSFTGELFF.

V gene TRBV5-1 combines with J gene TRBJ1-1; TRBD1 matches at 11 bases. Germline V gene sequence: CDR1 SGHRS, CDR2 YFSETQ. CDR3 length equals 15 residues. V lost 4 bases, J lost 10 bases, and 12 bases stayed unmatched. CDR3 nucleotide sequence: TGCGCCAGCAGCGGCGGACAGGGGGCTGAGGTAGGAGCTTTCTTT. Translation: CASSGGQGAEVGAFF.

The chain combines TRBV5-8 with TRBJ2-1; weak D call: TRBD1 (6 bases). Germline V gene lookup returns CDR1 SGHTS and CDR2 YDEGEE. The CDR3 is 14 residues long. V was cut by 2 bases and J by 7 bases, with 13 bases left in between. CDR3 loop: CASSFQGPRNEQFF. In DNA form, the CDR3 reads TGTGCCAGCAGCTTCCAGGGGCCTAGGAATGAGCAGTTCTTC.

CDR3 coding DNA: TGCGCCAGCAGCTTCGGGAGCTCCTACGAGCAGTACTTC. Its protein is CASSFGSSYEQYF. V gene TRBV5-1 combines with J gene TRBJ2-7, with TRBD2 as a possible D gene (6 bases). Germline loops: CDR1 SGHRS, CDR2 YFSETQ. The germline V and J ends were trimmed by 2 bases and 0 bases, with 6 bases remaining between them. This CDR3 has 13 amino acids.

This rearrangement joins TRBV7-2 to TRBJ2-7; perhaps TRBD1 as D (5 bases). This CDR3 has 13 amino acids. Trimming removed 1 base at V and 4 bases at J, with 8 bases between. Germline CDR1 is SGHTA and CDR2 is FQGNSA. The CDR3 region has the DNA TGTGCCAGCAGCTTAGGGGGCATGTACGAGCAGTACTTC. It yields the protein CASSLGGMYEQYF.

This sequence joins TRBV5-6 and TRBJ1-5; D is perhaps TRBD1 (5 bases). The CDR3 consists of 15 residues. With 0 bases removed from V and 1 base from J, the gap between germline ends came to 8 bases. In germline, CDR1 is SGHDT, CDR2 YYEEEE. DNA for the CDR3: TGTGCCAGCAGCTTGGGGGGGGGAAGCAATCAGCCCCAGCATTTT. Residues: CASSLGGGSNQPQHF.

This rearrangement joins TRBV29-1 to TRBJ1-2, with 7 bases aligning to TRBD1. Trimming at V came to 6 bases and at J to 5 bases, leaving 3 bases not matched to a gene. The CDR3 spans 11 residues. Germline V gene data show CDR1 as SQVTM and CDR2 as ANQGSEA. The DNA for the CDR3 is TGCAGCGTGGGACAGTTTTATGGCTACACCTTC. Its protein is CSVGQFYGYTF.

In its sample, this clone was seen once. The chain uses TRBV19 and TRBJ1-2; 7 bases map to TRBD1. V shed 4 bases and J 4 bases; nucleotides not matched to a gene: 9. CDR1 LNHDA and CDR2 SQIVND come from the germline V gene (reference sequence). The CDR3 loop spans 15 amino acids. Here the CDR3 reads CASSSQWDRSYGYTF. DNA of the CDR3: TGTGCCAGTAGTAGTCAGTGGGACAGAAGCTATGGCTACACCTTC. Filled out from reference TRBV19 and TRBJ1-2, the complete variable domain reads DGGITQSPKYLFRKEGQNVTLSCEQNLNHDAMYWYRQDPGQGLRLIYYSQIVNDFQKGDIAEGYSVSREKKESFPLTVTSAQKNPTAFYLCASSSQWDRSYGYTFGSGTRLTVV.

The chain combines TRBV6-1 with TRBJ2-7, with D possibly matching TRBD1 (5 bases). The length of the CDR3 is 14 residues. In germline, CDR1 is MNHNS, CDR2 SASEGT. V lost 4 bases, J lost 3 bases, and 13 bases lay in between. The CDR3 is CASSVWQGFYEQYF. CDR3 DNA: TGTGCCAGCAGTGTTTGGCAGGGTTTCTACGAGCAGTACTTC.

The chain combines TRBV13 with TRBJ2-1; TRBD2 matches 10 bases. Germline-derived CDR1 and CDR2 are PRHDT and FYEKMQ (reference sequence). V dropped 4 bases and J dropped 5; count of bases not matched to a gene: 8. The CDR3 has 16 residues. The CDR3 sequence: CASSSRQGLANNEQFF. CDR3 sequence (DNA): TGTGCCAGCAGCTCCCGACAGGGACTAGCGAACAATGAGCAGTTCTTC.

This clone showed up just a few times. This sequence joins TRBV27 and TRBJ1-2; a possible D gene is TRBD1 (6 bases). Between the trimmed V and J ends, which lost 4 bases and 6 bases, there was a span of 18 bases. The V gene's germline CDR1 is MNHEY and CDR2 SMNVEV (reference sequence). The CDR3 runs 15 residues. The CDR3 region is CASSSHTGSGDGYTF. DNA of the CDR3: TGTGCCAGCAGTTCCCATACAGGGTCCGGGGATGGCTACACCTTC.

The rearrangement joins TRBV9 to TRBJ2-7; 8 positions match TRBD2. The CDR3 has 15 residues. Germline loops: CDR1 SGDLS, CDR2 YYNGEE. Trimming removed 2 bases from V and 2 bases from J; junction bases left unmatched: 6. CDR3 loop: CASSVSGGVPYEQYF. The CDR3, as DNA: TGTGCCAGCAGCGTCTCGGGGGGGGTCCCCTACGAGCAGTACTTC.